What follows describes a single T cell receptor (beta chain). The sample carries other DNA sequences with the same CDR3. This sample is drawn from a study of shared clonotypes between healthy human individuals. Study background: Serving as donors were two women and a few men, whose ages spanned 18 to 49. Per donor, CD8 memory used one plate, CD8 naive used two, CD4 memory used three and CD4 naive used three.

V was clipped by 0 bases and J by 2 bases, with 8 bases between them. Germline CDR1 and CDR2: MNHEY and SMNVEV (reference sequence). The length of the CDR3 is 14 residues. CD8 cells regarded as naive lacked CD45RO, were positively chosen for CCR7, and omitted terminally differentiated effector memory CD45RA+ cells. The donors were adults (healthy and HIV-negative) with no recent acute infections or vaccinations. Libraries were prepared by immunoSEQ multiplex PCR; TCRdb keeps only in-frame clonotypes and omits some of them. The sample carries around 2.1 million clones, roughly 91% recorded once. The source material was naive CD8+ T cells from PBMCs. V and J are TRBV27 and TRBJ2-7; D not resolved. This TCR derives from a man between 18 and 35 years old in good health. Some clones in this sample may be carry-over from other donors' samples. The CDR3 sequence: CASSLSGGPYEQYF. The CDR3 DNA follows: TGTGCCAGCAGTTTATCAGGCGGTCCCTACGAGCAGTACTTC.